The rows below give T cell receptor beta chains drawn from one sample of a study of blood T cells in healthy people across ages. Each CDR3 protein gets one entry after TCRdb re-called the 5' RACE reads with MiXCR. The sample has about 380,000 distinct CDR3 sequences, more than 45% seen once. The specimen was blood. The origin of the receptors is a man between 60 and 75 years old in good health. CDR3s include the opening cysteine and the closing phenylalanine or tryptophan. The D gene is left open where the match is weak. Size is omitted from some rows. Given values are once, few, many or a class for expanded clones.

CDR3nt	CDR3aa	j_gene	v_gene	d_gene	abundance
TGTGCCAGCAGGGAGACAGGGCTGAACACTGAAGCTTTCTTT	CASRETGLNTEAFF	TRBJ1-1	TRBV6-2/TRBV6-3	TRBD1	NA
TGTGCCAGCAGTCCAGGACAGGCCAGAGGAGAGACCCAGTACTTC	CASSPGQARGETQYF	TRBJ2-5	TRBV2	TRBD1	NA
TGCAGTGCTAGGTCGGGGGTTCAGTTCTTC	CSARSGVQFF	TRBJ2-1	TRBV20-1	NA	NA
TGTGCCAGCACCCCACTAGCGGGAATAGCTGAGCAGTTCTTC	CASTPLAGIAEQFF	TRBJ2-1	TRBV9	TRBD2	few
TGTGCCAGCATCCATGACCGTTACAATGAGCAGTTCTTC	CASIHDRYNEQFF	TRBJ2-1	TRBV12-3/TRBV12-4	NA	NA
TGTGCCAGCAGCCCCTCACCGGGACTAGCGACAGATACGCAGTATTTT	CASSPSPGLATDTQYF	TRBJ2-3	TRBV7-8	TRBD2	NA
TGTGCCAGCAGTAAACTAGCGGGAACCGGGGAGCTGTTTTTT	CASSKLAGTGELFF	TRBJ2-2	TRBV7-3	TRBD2	NA
TGTGCCAGCAGTGAAGTGACAAGAGAACTAAATGGCTACACCTTC	CASSEVTRELNGYTF	TRBJ1-2	TRBV2	NA	NA
TGCGCCAGCACCACCGGGACTGAGCAGTACTTC	CASTTGTEQYF	TRBJ2-5	TRBV5-1	NA	NA
TGCAGCGCGTCACAGGGGAACAATTCACCCCTCCACTTT	CSASQGNNSPLHF	TRBJ1-6	TRBV29-1	TRBD1	many
TGTGCCAGCAGCGCTAGACTAGGGGGGACGAACACTGAAGCTTTCTTT	CASSARLGGTNTEAFF	TRBJ1-1	TRBV9	NA	NA
TGTGCCAGCAGCCCAGACGGGACAGGGTTCGATGAGCAGTTCTTC	CASSPDGTGFDEQFF	TRBJ2-1	TRBV7-2	TRBD1	few
TGTGCCAGCAGTTACAACGGGCAAGAGACCCAGTACTTC	CASSYNGQETQYF	TRBJ2-5	TRBV6-6	NA	NA
TGCGCCAGCAGCTCAAGCGGCTCCTACAATGAGCAGTTCTTC	CASSSSGSYNEQFF	TRBJ2-1	TRBV5-1	NA	NA
TGTGCTAGCAGCCGCGGGACAGCCTACGAGCAGTACTTC	CASSRGTAYEQYF	TRBJ2-7	TRBV7-7	NA	NA
TGTGCCAGCAGTCGAGGACAGGGTGCAACTAATGAAAAACTGTTTTTT	CASSRGQGATNEKLFF	TRBJ1-4	TRBV28	TRBD1	few
TGTGCCAGCAGTTACGGCGCGAGCTCCTACAATGAGCAGTTCTTC	CASSYGASSYNEQFF	TRBJ2-1	TRBV6-6	NA	NA
TGCGCCAGCAGCCCCGATGGACAGGTCTCCTACGAGCAGTACTTC	CASSPDGQVSYEQYF	TRBJ2-7	TRBV5-1	TRBD1	NA
TGTGCCAGCTCTTTTGGCGCTACAAACTCTGGGGCCAACGTCCTGACTTTC	CASSFGATNSGANVLTF	TRBJ2-6	TRBV2	NA	once
TGTGCCAGCAGTGTGGACCACTCTAGCCCCGAGCAGTACTTC	CASSVDHSSPEQYF	TRBJ2-7	TRBV12-3/TRBV12-4	NA	NA
TGTGCCAGCAGTGTAGACATCGGGGACGGCTACACCTTC	CASSVDIGDGYTF	TRBJ1-2	TRBV12-3/TRBV12-4	NA	NA
TGCGCCAGCAGCTTGCTTTCGGGTCCGACCTCTGGGGCCAACGTCCTGACTTTC	CASSLLSGPTSGANVLTF	TRBJ2-6	TRBV5-1	NA	NA
TGTGCCTGCAGCCAAGCTCTGGCGGGAGGGCATGGTGAGCAGTTCTTC	CACSQALAGGHGEQFF	TRBJ2-1	TRBV4-2	TRBD2	NA
TGCAGTGCTAGCAGCCCCCCCCCCGGGACAGCCAACAACGGCATTCAGTACTTC	CSASSPPPGTANNGIQYF	TRBJ2-4	TRBV20-1	TRBD1	few
TGTGCCAGCAGCACCACCGGGACAGGGGCTTACACCGGGGAGCTGTTTTTT	CASSTTGTGAYTGELFF	TRBJ2-2	TRBV7-9	TRBD1	NA
TGCGCCAGCAGCTTGGCGTCCAGGTCTGCAGCTTTCTTT	CASSLASRSAAFF	TRBJ1-1	TRBV5-1	NA	many
TGCGCCAGCAGCTTGGGGGCAGGGGCTGGAGATACGCAGTATTTT	CASSLGAGAGDTQYF	TRBJ2-3	TRBV5-1	NA	NA
TGTGCCAGCAGCCAGTCAGGGGGAGCGAACTACGAGCAGTACTTC	CASSQSGGANYEQYF	TRBJ2-7	TRBV4-2	TRBD1	few
TGTGCCAGCAGTTTCTCTAGTAGGGAGACCCAGTACTTC	CASSFSSRETQYF	TRBJ2-5	TRBV12-3/TRBV12-4	NA	NA
TGTGCCAGCAGTTTAATCCCCGACGAGACCCAGTACTTC	CASSLIPDETQYF	TRBJ2-5	TRBV12-3/TRBV12-4	NA	few
TGTGCCACGGGGATTCCCTCCTACGCGCAGTACTTC	CATGIPSYAQYF	TRBJ2-4	TRBV7-3	NA	NA
TGCAGTGCCCTCGGACAGGGGGTGGTCTATGGCTACACCTTC	CSALGQGVVYGYTF	TRBJ1-2	TRBV20-1	TRBD1	NA
TGTGCCAGCAGTCCAACTGGGACAGGGATTTACAATGAGCAGTTCTTC	CASSPTGTGIYNEQFF	TRBJ2-1	TRBV6-5	TRBD1	few
TGTGCCAGCAGTTTGGGCAGGGTAGTTGCTGACACTGAAGCTTTCTTT	CASSLGRVVADTEAFF	TRBJ1-1	TRBV27	NA	NA